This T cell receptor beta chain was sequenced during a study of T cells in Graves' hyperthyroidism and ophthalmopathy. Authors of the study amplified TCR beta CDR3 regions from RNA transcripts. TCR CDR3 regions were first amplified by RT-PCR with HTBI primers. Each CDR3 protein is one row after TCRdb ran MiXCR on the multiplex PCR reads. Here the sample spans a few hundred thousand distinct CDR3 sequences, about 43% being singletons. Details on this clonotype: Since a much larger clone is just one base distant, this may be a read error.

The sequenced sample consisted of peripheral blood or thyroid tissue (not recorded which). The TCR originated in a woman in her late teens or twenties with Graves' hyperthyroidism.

The CDR3 coding sequence is TGCAGTGCTAGAGTGGACACTGAAGCTTTCTTT. Its protein product is CSARVDTEAFF. The chain recombines TRBV20-1 with TRBJ1-1; no firm D call. The CDR3 contains 11 residues. CDR1 DFQATT and CDR2 SNEGSKA come from the germline V gene (reference sequence). V lost 1 base to trimming and J lost 3 bases, with 3 bases between them.